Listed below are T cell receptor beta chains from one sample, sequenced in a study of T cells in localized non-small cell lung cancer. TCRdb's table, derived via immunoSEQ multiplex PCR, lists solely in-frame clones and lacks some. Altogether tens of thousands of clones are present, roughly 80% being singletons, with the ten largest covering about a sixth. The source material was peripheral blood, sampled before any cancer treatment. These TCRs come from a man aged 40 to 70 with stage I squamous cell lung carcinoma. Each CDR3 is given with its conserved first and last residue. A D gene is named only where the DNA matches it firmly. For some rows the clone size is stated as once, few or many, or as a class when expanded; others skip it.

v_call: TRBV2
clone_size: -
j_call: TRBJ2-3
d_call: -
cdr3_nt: TGTGCCAGCAGTGAAGGCGGGGCCATAGTCATAGATACGCAGTATTTT
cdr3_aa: CASSEGGAIVIDTQYF

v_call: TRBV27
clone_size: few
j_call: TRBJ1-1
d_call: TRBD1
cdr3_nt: TGTGCCAGCAGTTCAAGACAGGGTACGGGGCCTTTCTTT
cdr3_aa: CASSSRQGTGPFF

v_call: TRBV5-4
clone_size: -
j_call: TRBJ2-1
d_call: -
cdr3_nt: TGTGCCAGCAGCCCTATATCCGGCAATGAGCAGTTCTTC
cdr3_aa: CASSPISGNEQFF

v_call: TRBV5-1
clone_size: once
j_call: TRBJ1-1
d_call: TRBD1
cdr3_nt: TGCGCCAGCAGCTTGGGACAGGGGGGCACTGAAGCTTTCTTT
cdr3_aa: CASSLGQGGTEAFF

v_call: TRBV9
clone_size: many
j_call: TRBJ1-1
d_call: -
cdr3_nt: TGTGCCAGCAGCGTAGGGACGGGGTTCACTGAAGCTTTCTTT
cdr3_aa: CASSVGTGFTEAFF

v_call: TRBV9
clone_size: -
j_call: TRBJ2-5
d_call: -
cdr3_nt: TGTGCCAGCAGCGTATGGACGGGGGGCCCCCAAGAGACCCAGTACTTC
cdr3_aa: CASSVWTGGPQETQYF

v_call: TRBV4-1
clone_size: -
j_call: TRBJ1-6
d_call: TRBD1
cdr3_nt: TGCGCCAGCAGCCAAGACATACAGGGGGAATCACCCCTCCACTTT
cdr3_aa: CASSQDIQGESPLHF

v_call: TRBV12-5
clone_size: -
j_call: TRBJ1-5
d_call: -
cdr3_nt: TGTGCTAGTGGGGAAGATAGCAATCAGCCCCAGCATTTT
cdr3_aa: CASGEDSNQPQHF

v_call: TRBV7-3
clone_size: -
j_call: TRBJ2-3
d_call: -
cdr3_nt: TGTGCCAGCAGCCCCGGGTCAGGGACAGATACGCAGTATTTT
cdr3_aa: CASSPGSGTDTQYF

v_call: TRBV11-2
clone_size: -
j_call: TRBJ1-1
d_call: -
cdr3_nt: TGTGCCAGCAGCAAAACACCCGACACTGAAGCTTTCTTT
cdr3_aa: CASSKTPDTEAFF

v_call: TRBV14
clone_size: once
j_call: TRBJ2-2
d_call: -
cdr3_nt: TGTGCCAGCAGCCACGCTACCGGGGAGCTGTTTTTT
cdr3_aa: CASSHATGELFF

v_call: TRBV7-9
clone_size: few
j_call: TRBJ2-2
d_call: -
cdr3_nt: TGTGCCAGCAGCTCGCCCCTATCCGGGGAGCTGTTTTTT
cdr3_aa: CASSSPLSGELFF

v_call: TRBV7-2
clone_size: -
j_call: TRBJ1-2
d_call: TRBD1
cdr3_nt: TGTGCCAGCAGCTTAAACAGGGGGCAAGGCTACACCTTC
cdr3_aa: CASSLNRGQGYTF

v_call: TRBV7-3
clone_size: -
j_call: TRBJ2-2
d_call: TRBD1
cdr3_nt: TGTGCCACCTCCGGGACAGGGTTTACCGGGGAGCTGTTTTTT
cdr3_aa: CATSGTGFTGELFF

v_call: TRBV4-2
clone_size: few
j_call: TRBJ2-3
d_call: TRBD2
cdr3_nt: TGTGCCAGCAGCGTACTCGGGGGGGGTCTCACAGATACGCAGTATTTT
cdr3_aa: CASSVLGGGLTDTQYF

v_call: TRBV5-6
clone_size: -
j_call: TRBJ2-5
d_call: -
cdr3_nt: TGTGCCAGCAACCCACAAAAAAACTCAGGGGTAGAGACCCAGTACTTC
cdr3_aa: CASNPQKNSGVETQYF

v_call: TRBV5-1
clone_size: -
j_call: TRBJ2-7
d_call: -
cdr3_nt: TGCGCCAGCAGTTTTGACAGCACCTACGAGCAGTACTTC
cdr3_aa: CASSFDSTYEQYF

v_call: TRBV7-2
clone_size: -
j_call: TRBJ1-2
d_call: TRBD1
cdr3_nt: TGTGCCAGCAGCTTAGGGACAGGGCTCACTTTAAACTATGGCTACACCTTC
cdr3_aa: CASSLGTGLTLNYGYTF

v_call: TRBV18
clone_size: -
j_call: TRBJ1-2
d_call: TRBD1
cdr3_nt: TGTGCCAGCTCACCACGGTCCGGGACAGGGTATGTCGGCTACACCTTC
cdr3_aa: CASSPRSGTGYVGYTF

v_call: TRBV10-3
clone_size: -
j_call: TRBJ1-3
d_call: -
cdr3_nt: TGTGCCATCAGTGTGGACAGTACTGGAAACACCATATATTTT
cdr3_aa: CAISVDSTGNTIYF

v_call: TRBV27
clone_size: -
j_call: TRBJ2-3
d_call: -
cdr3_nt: TGTGCCAGCAGTTTGGGCGAGACAGATACGCAGTATTTT
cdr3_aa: CASSLGETDTQYF

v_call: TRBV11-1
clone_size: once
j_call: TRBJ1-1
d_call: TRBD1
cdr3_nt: TGTGCCAGCAGCTCAGGGACAGGACGTGAAGCTTTCTTT
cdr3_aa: CASSSGTGREAFF

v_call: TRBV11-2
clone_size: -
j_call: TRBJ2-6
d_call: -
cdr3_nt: TGTGCCAGCAGCTACAGGGCGGGCACGTCTGGGGCCAACGTCCTGACTTTC
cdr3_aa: CASSYRAGTSGANVLTF

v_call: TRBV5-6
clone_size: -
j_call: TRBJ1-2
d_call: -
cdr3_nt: TGTGCCAGCAGCTTGGGCGACAACAGCCCGTCTCACACCTTC
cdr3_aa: CASSLGDNSPSHTF

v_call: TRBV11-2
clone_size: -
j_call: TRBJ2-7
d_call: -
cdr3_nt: TGTGCCAGCAGCTATGGAGGAAGGGCGGAGGCTTACCCCTACGAGCAGTACTTC
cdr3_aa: CASSYGGRAEAYPYEQYF

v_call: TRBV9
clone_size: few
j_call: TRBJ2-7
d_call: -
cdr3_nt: TGTGCCAGCAGCGGGACGGGGACACCTAATGAGCAGTACTTC
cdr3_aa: CASSGTGTPNEQYF

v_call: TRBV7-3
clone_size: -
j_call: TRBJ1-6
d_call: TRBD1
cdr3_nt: TGTGCCAGCAGCTTAAATACAGGGGGAAGTTCACCCCTCCACTTT
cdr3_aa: CASSLNTGGSSPLHF

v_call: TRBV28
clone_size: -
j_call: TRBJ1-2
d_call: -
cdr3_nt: TGTGCCAGCAGTTTAAAGGGTTTTGGCTACACCTTC
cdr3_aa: CASSLKGFGYTF

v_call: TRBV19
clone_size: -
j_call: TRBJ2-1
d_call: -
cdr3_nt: TGTGCCAGTAAACGACTAATGGACAATGAGCAGTTCTTC
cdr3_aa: CASKRLMDNEQFF

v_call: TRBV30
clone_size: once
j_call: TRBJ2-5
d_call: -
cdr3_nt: TGTGCCTGGAGTGTAGATGGGGGGCGGATTGAGACCCAGTACTTC
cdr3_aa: CAWSVDGGRIETQYF

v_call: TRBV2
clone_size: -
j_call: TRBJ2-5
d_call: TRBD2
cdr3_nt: TGTGCCAGCAGTGGGGGACTAGCGGGAGGTTTAGAGACCCAGTACTTC
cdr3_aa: CASSGGLAGGLETQYF

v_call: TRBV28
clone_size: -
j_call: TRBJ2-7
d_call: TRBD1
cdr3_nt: TGTGCCAGCAGTTTAATAACTGGACAGGGCCCCCGCGAGCAGTACTTC
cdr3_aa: CASSLITGQGPREQYF

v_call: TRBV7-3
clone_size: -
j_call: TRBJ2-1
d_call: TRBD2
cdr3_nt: TGTGCCAGCAGCGCGACTAGCGGGCGTTACAATGAGCAGTTCTTC
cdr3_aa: CASSATSGRYNEQFF

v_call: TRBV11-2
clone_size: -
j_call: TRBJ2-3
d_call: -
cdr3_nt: TGTGCCAGCAGCTTGGGATACACAGATACGCAGTATTTT
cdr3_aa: CASSLGYTDTQYF

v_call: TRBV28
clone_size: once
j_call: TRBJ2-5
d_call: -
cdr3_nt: TGTGCCAGCAATGCCGGTACCCAAGAGACCCAGTACTTC
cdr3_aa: CASNAGTQETQYF

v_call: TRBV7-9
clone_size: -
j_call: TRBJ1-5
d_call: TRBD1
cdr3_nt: TGTGCCAGCAGCTGGGGTACAGGGGGGAATCAGCCCCAGCATTTT
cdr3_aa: CASSWGTGGNQPQHF

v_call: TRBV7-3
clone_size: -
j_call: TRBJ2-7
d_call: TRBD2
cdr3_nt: TGTGCCAGCAGCCCGGGACTAGGAAGCTACGAGCAGTACTTC
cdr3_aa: CASSPGLGSYEQYF

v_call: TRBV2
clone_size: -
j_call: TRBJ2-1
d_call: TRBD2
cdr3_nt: TGTGCCAGCAGTGATGGACTAGCGGGGGGTCATTCCTACAATGAGCAGTTCTTC
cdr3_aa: CASSDGLAGGHSYNEQFF

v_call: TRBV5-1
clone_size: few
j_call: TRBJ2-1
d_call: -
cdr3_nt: TGCGCCAGCAGCCCTCGAGGAAGCAATGAGCAGTTCTTC
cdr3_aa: CASSPRGSNEQFF

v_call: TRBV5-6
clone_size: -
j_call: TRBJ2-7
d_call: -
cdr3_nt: TGTGCCAGCAGCTTTGGCAGGGGATCACGCGAGCAGTACTTC
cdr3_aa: CASSFGRGSREQYF

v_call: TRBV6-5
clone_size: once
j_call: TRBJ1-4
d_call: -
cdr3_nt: TGTGCCAGCAGGAGCACAACAACTAATGAAAAACTGTTTTTT
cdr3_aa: CASRSTTTNEKLFF

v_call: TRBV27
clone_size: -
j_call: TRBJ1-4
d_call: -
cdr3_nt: TGTGCCAGCAGTCTAGGGGTTGCAACTAATGAAAAACTGTTTTTT
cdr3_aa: CASSLGVATNEKLFF

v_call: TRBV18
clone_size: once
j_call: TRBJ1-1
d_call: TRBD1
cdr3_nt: TGTGCCAGCTCCCTCGGACAGGCTACTATCGAAGCTTTCTTT
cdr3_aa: CASSLGQATIEAFF

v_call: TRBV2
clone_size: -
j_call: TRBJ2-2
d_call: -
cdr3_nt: TGTGCCAGTGCTGGGATTGGCCACAGGTCGACCGGGGAGCTGTTTTTT
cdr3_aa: CASAGIGHRSTGELFF

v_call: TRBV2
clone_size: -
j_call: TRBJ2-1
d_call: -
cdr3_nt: TGTGCCAGCCAAGAACGTAGCTCCTACAATGAGCAGTTCTTC
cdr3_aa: CASQERSSYNEQFF

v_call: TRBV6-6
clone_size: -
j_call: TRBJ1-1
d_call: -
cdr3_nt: TGTGCCAGCAGTTTCGGGGGCGGCGTTGAAGCTTTCTTT
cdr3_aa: CASSFGGGVEAFF